This entry lists 17 T cell receptor beta chains sequenced from one sample in a study of prognosis after radiotherapy for stage I lung cancer (dated by TCRdb to the early 2020s). The sequencing machine was an Illumina HiSeq 3000. Two rounds of multiplex PCR were used to amplify the TCR beta CDR3 region from genomic DNA. The first PCR round used primers specific to each TRBV and TRBJ gene, with sequences filed in Chinese patent CN105087789A. The public sequencing data were trimmed at Q25 with fastp and processed into clonotypes with MiXCR by TCRdb, which kept only in-frame beta chains. Records with the same CDR3 protein are collapsed into one entry carrying the most frequent genes and DNA. A total of about 51,000 distinct CDR3 sequences appear in this sample, 30% to 40% of them only once. The ten largest clones take up approximately 9% of the sample. Sequencing used PBMCs, obtained before or after stereotactic body radiation therapy (not recorded which). Receptors originate from a donor aged 50 or older with non-small cell lung cancer.

This clonotype was picked up one time. This may be a read error: a much more frequent sequence differs by one nucleotide. This chain uses TRBV12-5 with TRBJ2-5, with unresolved D. The CDR3 totals 11 residues. CDR1 and CDR2 (germline): LGHNT, FRNRAP. The CDR3 protein is CDSLLAETQYF. For the CDR3, the DNA is TGTGATAGTCTACTTGCTGAGACCCAGTACTTC.

In the case of this clonotype: A much larger clone lies a single base off, so this may be a read error. The chain combines TRBV10-3 with TRBJ2-2, with a weak D call TRBD1 (5 bases). Germline V gene lookup returns CDR1 ENHRY and CDR2 SYGVKD. This CDR3 has 17 residues. V gave up 3 bases and J gave up 1 base, with 15 bases separating them. CDR3 in amino acids: CAISDSPRTLNTGELFF. CDR3 bases: TGTGCCATCAGTGATTCTCCCCGGACACTGAACACCGGGGAGCTGTTTTTT.

With regard to this clonotype: This sequence is one base from a far larger clone and is likely a read error. The chain uses TRBV6-4 and TRBJ2-6; D remains unclear. V was shortened by 6 bases and J by 5 bases, with 11 bases between the two germline ends. The CDR3 has 14 residues. Germline values: CDR1 MRHNA, CDR2 SNTAGT. CDR3 bases: TGTGCCAGCAGCCTTATCTCCTGGGCCAACGTCCTGACTTTC. Translating gives CASSLISWANVLTF.

On this clonotype: Since a far larger clone is one base different, this is likely a read error. The V gene is TRBV6-2 or TRBV6-3, the J gene TRBJ1-1; TRBD1 agrees at 9 bases. Looked up from germline, CDR1 is MNHEY and CDR2 is SVGEGT. The CDR3 loop spans 15 amino acids. V lost 5 bases, J lost 7 bases, and 11 bases stayed unmatched. DNA of the CDR3: TGTGCCAGCAGTGGGCAGGGACAGGGAGTCAATGAAGCTTTCTTT. Encoded protein: CASSGQGQGVNEAFF.

This clonotype was counted a single time. This rearrangement joins TRBV6-1 to TRBJ2-7, with D uncertain. Germline V lookup: CDR1 MNHNS, CDR2 SASEGT. The length of the CDR3 is 13 residues. Trimming took 7 bases from V and 1 from J, leaving 11 bases between them. As DNA, the CDR3 is TGTGCCAGCAATTGTAGGTTATCCTACGAGCAGTACTTC. Its protein is CASNCRLSYEQYF.

The gene calls are TRBV27 and TRBJ2-1; possibly TRBD1 for D (5 bases). CDR1 is MNHEY, CDR2 SMNVEV, per germline (reference sequence). Trimming removed 3 bases from V and 6 bases from J, with 9 bases in between. The length of the CDR3 is 13 residues. Here the CDR3 reads CASSFRTPNEQFF. In DNA, the CDR3 is TGTGCCAGCAGTTTTCGGACACCCAATGAGCAGTTCTTC.

This clonotype was seen ten or more times. The chain uses TRBV27 and TRBJ1-6; D is ambiguous. V was cut by 5 bases and J by 6 bases, with 11 bases left in between. The CDR3 is made up of 14 amino acids. Germline CDR1 and CDR2: MNHEY and SMNVEV (reference sequence). The CDR3 nucleotides read TGTGCCAGCAGTGCTCCAGCCCTTAATTCACCCCTCCACTTT. Residues: CASSAPALNSPLHF.

In this sample, this clonotype turned up a few times. A much larger clone lies a single base off, so this may be a read error. The chain uses TRBV3-1 and TRBJ2-1, with D possibly matching TRBD2 (5 bases). Between the trimmed V and J ends, which lost 8 bases and 14 bases, there was a span of 22 bases. This CDR3 is 13 amino acids long. The germline gives CDR1 LGHDT, CDR2 YNNKEL (reference sequence). The CDR3 reads CASGPGAVGEKFF. DNA for the CDR3: TGTGCCAGCGGGCCAGGAGCGGTTGGGGAGAAGTTCTTC.

The table lists this clonotype with many counts. V is TRBV25-1 and J is TRBJ2-3; D tentatively fits TRBD1 or TRBD2 (5 bases each). Germline CDR1 is MGHDK and CDR2 is SYGVNS. Trimming stripped 7 bases from V and 2 bases from J, with 13 bases between. This CDR3 has 14 amino acids. CDR3 DNA: TGTGCCAGCATCGGTTGGGGGAACACAGATACGCAGTATTTT. Its translation is CASIGWGNTDTQYF.

A note on this clonotype: A far larger clone is only one base removed, so a read error is likely. V and J are TRBV6-5 and TRBJ2-2; 9 bases agree with TRBD1. CDR3 length equals 15 residues. The germline CDR1 and CDR2 sequences are MNHEY and SVGAGI. CDR3 sequence: CAISPGTGHTGELFF. The CDR3 DNA follows: TGTGCCATCAGTCCCGGGACAGGGCACACCGGGGAGCTGTTTTTT.

This clonotype was detected ten times or more. The chain carries TRBV11-2 and TRBJ1-1, with a tentative D call TRBD1 (5 bases). Germline CDR1 reads SGHAT; CDR2 reads FQNNGV. This CDR3 has 15 residues. Trimming left V 4 bases short and J 8 bases short, with 20 bases between. The CDR3 loop reads CASSSSGMVETEAFF. The DNA of the CDR3 is TGTGCCAGCAGCTCCTCAGGGATGGTTGAAACCGAAGCTTTCTTT.

This clonotype has at least ten counts. The V gene is TRBV6-1, the J gene TRBJ1-5; no firm D call. Trimming took off 7 bases at V and 0 bases at J, with 10 bases between the two ends. The CDR3 is made up of 14 amino acids. Looked up from germline, CDR1 is MNHNS and CDR2 is SASEGT. The CDR3 loop reads CASKGGNSNQPQHF. CDR3 bases: TGTGCCAGCAAGGGAGGGAATAGCAATCAGCCCCAGCATTTT.

This clonotype has a single count. The junction departs from the called germline gene at one end, perhaps through a read error. Written as DNA, the CDR3 is TGTGCCAGCAGCCCGCTAGCGGGATGCTCCTACAATGGGCAGTTCTTC. It encodes CASSPLAGCSYNGQFF. V and J are TRBV11-1 and TRBJ2-1; 9 positions match TRBD2. Germline values: CDR1 SGHAT, CDR2 FQDESV (reference sequence). CDR3 length: 16 residues.

The chain combines TRBV7-2 with TRBJ2-2; TRBD1 or TRBD2 may be the D gene (5 bases each). V lost 4 bases, J lost 7 bases, and 25 bases lay in between. CDR3 size: 18 residues. The V gene's germline CDR1 is SGHTA and CDR2 FQGNSA. The CDR3 loop is CASSSTPGTGRGVGELFF. The DNA for the CDR3 is TGTGCCAGCAGCTCCACCCCGGGAACGGGGCGCGGAGTCGGGGAGCTGTTTTTT.

Worth noting for this clonotype: A much more abundant neighbour one base away suggests this may be a read error. The V and J genes are TRBV20-1 and TRBJ2-5; D tentatively fits TRBD1 or TRBD2 (5 bases each). This CDR3 is built from 12 residues. The V gene's germline CDR1 is DFQATT and CDR2 SNEGSKA (reference sequence). DNA of the CDR3: TGCAGTGCCGAGGACGACTTGGGGACCAAGTACTTC. Translated: CSAEDDLGTKYF.

This clonotype has ten or more counts. The V and J genes are TRBV3-1 and TRBJ2-2; 7 bases agree with TRBD1. Germline V lookup: CDR1 LGHDT, CDR2 YNNKEL (reference sequence). With 3 bases clipped from V and 7 bases from J, the junction kept 2 bases outside the gene matches. CDR3 length: 13 amino acids. The DNA of the CDR3 is TGTGCCAGCAGCCAGACAGGGTTCGGGGAGCTGTTTTTT. This codes for CASSQTGFGELFF.

This clonotype came up once. The V and J genes are TRBV6-1 and TRBJ1-2; 8 bases agree with TRBD1. The CDR3 covers 13 residues. With 5 bases clipped from V and 9 bases from J, the junction kept 8 bases outside the gene matches. Germline assignment: CDR1 MNHNS and CDR2 SASEGT. The CDR3 DNA sequence: TGTGCCAGCAGTCTGGACAGGGCGCGCAGCTACACCTTC. It translates to CASSLDRARSYTF.